The rows below give T cell receptor beta chains drawn from one sample of a study of OX40 agonist ivuxolimab in advanced cancers. TCRdb's copy holds only in-frame clones and misses some; the assay was immunoSEQ multiplex PCR. Altogether about 68,000 clones are present, over 65% being singletons, with the ten largest covering 0.6% to 0.85%. Sequenced material: CD4+ or CD8+ T cells sorted from blood, taken in a trial of the OX40 agonist ivuxolimab. The receptors stem from an adult with an advanced solid tumor such as melanoma, head and neck, liver or kidney cancer. The CDR3 runs from the conserved cysteine through the conserved F or W. D genes are given only for firm matches. Only part of the rows carry a size: once, few, many, or a class if the clone is expanded.

>.|TRBV7-9|few|TRBJ1-2
TGTGCCAGCAGCTTAATCCCGGGAGGCTACACCTTC
CASSLIPGGYTF
>TRBD2|TRBV11-2|.|TRBJ2-7
TGTGCCAGCGCCCCGGGAGGGGGCTCCTACGAGCAGTACTTC
CASAPGGGSYEQYF
>.|TRBV5-4|.|TRBJ2-5
TGTGCCAGCAGCTTGAGCGGCGGGGGCCGTCAAGAGACCCAGTACTTC
CASSLSGGGRQETQYF
>TRBD1|TRBV25-1|.|TRBJ2-1
TGTGCCAGCAGTGAAGAGAGGACAGGGACCTACAATGAGCAGTTCTTC
CASSEERTGTYNEQFF
>.|TRBV19|.|TRBJ1-1
TGTGCCAGTAGTATAGGGGGGAAAACTGAAGCTTTCTTT
CASSIGGKTEAFF
>.|TRBV27|.|TRBJ1-4
TGTGCCAGCGGGCGTGCCCCTCTTAATGAAAAACTGTTTTTT
CASGRAPLNEKLFF
>.|TRBV7-2|.|TRBJ2-5
TGTGCCAGCAGCTCGGGACGGGAAGAGACCCAGTACTTC
CASSSGREETQYF
>TRBD1|TRBV6-5|.|TRBJ2-3
TGTGCCAGCAGTTACGTTCCGGGACAGGGGGCAGATACGCAGTATTTT
CASSYVPGQGADTQYF
>.|TRBV6-5|.|TRBJ2-3
TGTGCCAGCAGTTACTCTGGCGGGGCCCGCACAGATACGCAGTATTTT
CASSYSGGARTDTQYF
>.|TRBV18|.|TRBJ1-1
TGTGCCAGCTCCCGACAAGAGCTGAACACTGAAGCTTTCTTT
CASSRQELNTEAFF
>.|TRBV4-3|.|TRBJ2-6
TGCGCCAGCAGCCAAGAGAGGGGTAGTCCTGGGGCCAACGTCCTGACTTTC
CASSQERGSPGANVLTF
>.|TRBV7-2|.|TRBJ2-2
TGTGCCAGCAGCTTCAGCAACACCGGGGAGCTGTTTTTT
CASSFSNTGELFF
>.|TRBV19|.|TRBJ1-1
TGTGCCTCGATACAGAACACTGAAGCTTTCTTT
CASIQNTEAFF
>.|TRBV7-9|.|TRBJ2-7
TGTGCCAGCAGCTTGGGACTTGCCTACGAGCAGTACTTC
CASSLGLAYEQYF
>TRBD2|TRBV7-9|.|TRBJ2-3
TGTGCCAGCAGCCTAGGGGCGGGGGTCCGCACAGATACGCAGTATTTT
CASSLGAGVRTDTQYF
>TRBD1|TRBV29-1|.|TRBJ1-2
TGCAGCGGATATGGACAGGGTGTTTCTGGCTACACCTTC
CSGYGQGVSGYTF
>.|TRBV11-2|.|TRBJ2-7
TGTGCCAGCAGCTCCGGTTCCCTCCTGAGGTACGAGCAGTACTTC
CASSSGSLLRYEQYF
>TRBD2|TRBV7-2|.|TRBJ2-2
TGTGCCAGCAGCTTAATTAGCGGGGGGGCCGACGGGACCGGGGAGCTGTTTTTT
CASSLISGGADGTGELFF
>.|TRBV5-4|.|TRBJ2-1
TGTGCCAGCAGCTTGGTTTCGGATGAGCAGTTCTTC
CASSLVSDEQFF
>.|TRBV11-2|.|TRBJ2-3
TGTGCCAGCAGCTTAGGGACCGGAACAGATACGCAGTATTTT
CASSLGTGTDTQYF
>.|TRBV10-2|.|TRBJ1-6
TGCGCCAGCAGTGACCAGATAGGTAATTCACCCCTCCACTTT
CASSDQIGNSPLHF
>.|TRBV7-2|few|TRBJ1-5
TGTGCCAGCAGCTCAGACGGCCATCAGCCCCAGCATTTT
CASSSDGHQPQHF
>TRBD1|TRBV9|.|TRBJ2-5
TGTGCCAGCAGCGTAGACTCGACAGGGCAAGAGACCCAGTACTTC
CASSVDSTGQETQYF
>.|TRBV6-4|.|TRBJ2-3
TGTGCCAGCAGTGTCGGCGTGGGGGGCGGATCAGATACGCAGTATTTT
CASSVGVGGGSDTQYF
>TRBD1|TRBV29-1|.|TRBJ1-1
TGCAGCGTACAGGGGACGAACACTGAAGCTTTCTTT
CSVQGTNTEAFF
>.|TRBV7-2|.|TRBJ1-1
TGTGCCAGCAGCTTAGCGTCTTCGGGGGGCCCGAACACTGAAGCTTTCTTT
CASSLASSGGPNTEAFF
>TRBD1|TRBV10-3|.|TRBJ1-1
TGTGCCATCAGTGAAGTGACAGGGGACACTGAAGCTTTCTTT
CAISEVTGDTEAFF
>.|TRBV4-1|.|TRBJ2-7
TGCGCCAGCAGCCATCCCAAGGAGGGATCCCTCTACGAGCAGTACTTC
CASSHPKEGSLYEQYF
>.|TRBV5-1|.|TRBJ1-1
TGCGCCAGCAGCTTGGCCCCAGGGTTGGCGAACACTGAAGCTTTCTTT
CASSLAPGLANTEAFF
>.|TRBV28|.|TRBJ1-3
TGTGCCAGCAGCACCCCACCCACAGGGACTGGAAACACCATATATTTT
CASSTPPTGTGNTIYF
>TRBD2|TRBV7-2|once|TRBJ2-3
TGTGCCAGCAGCTTTTGGGAGGGTCTCACAGATACGCAGTATTTT
CASSFWEGLTDTQYF
>TRBD2|TRBV5-1|.|TRBJ2-1
TGCGCCAGCAGCGTGACTAGCGGGGTTGACAATGAGCAGTTCTTC
CASSVTSGVDNEQFF
>TRBD1|TRBV5-1|.|TRBJ1-1
TGCGCCAGCAGCTTAGGGACAGGGACAACTGAAGCTTTCTTT
CASSLGTGTTEAFF
>.|TRBV13|.|TRBJ1-3
TGTGCCAGCAGCTCACCCGGCTTGGGAAACACCATATATTTT
CASSSPGLGNTIYF
>.|TRBV9|.|TRBJ1-2
TGTGCCAGCAGCCCGACCATAGGGACAAGCTATGGCTACACCTTC
CASSPTIGTSYGYTF
>.|TRBV11-2|.|TRBJ1-5
TGTGCCAGCAGAAACGCCCGGGGACGAGACACAGGGAACAATCAGCCCCAGCATTTT
CASRNARGRDTGNNQPQHF
>.|TRBV2|once|TRBJ2-1
TGTGCCAGCAGTCGGGACTCCTACAATGAGCAGTTCTTC
CASSRDSYNEQFF
>.|TRBV7-2|.|TRBJ1-5
TGTGCCAGCAGCTTTTCCTCGGGTCAGCCCCAGCATTTT
CASSFSSGQPQHF
>TRBD1|TRBV6-6|.|TRBJ1-2
TGTGCCAGCAGTTATGTATCTGGGACAGGGAATGGCTACACCTTC
CASSYVSGTGNGYTF
>TRBD1|TRBV11-3|.|TRBJ1-2
TGTGCCAGCAGCGCGGGACAGGGCCTCGGGGGCTACACCTTC
CASSAGQGLGGYTF
>.|TRBV7-2|.|TRBJ1-5
TGTGCCAGCAGCTTAGGCAGGACAGCGCCCCAGCATTTT
CASSLGRTAPQHF
>.|TRBV7-9|.|TRBJ1-1
TGTGCCAGCAGCTTAATAGGGGGGAGCACTGAAGCTTTCTTT
CASSLIGGSTEAFF
>.|TRBV4-1|.|TRBJ1-2
TGCGCCAGCAGCCGAGGGACGGGCGCCGTTGTGACCTTC
CASSRGTGAVVTF
>.|TRBV23-1|.|TRBJ2-2
TGCGCCAGCAGTCAACGGCCAGGGGAGACCGGGGAGCTGTTTTTT
CASSQRPGETGELFF
>TRBD1|TRBV5-4|.|TRBJ1-3
TGTGCCAGCAGCAGCGGACAGGGGTTCGGAAACACCATATATTTT
CASSSGQGFGNTIYF
>.|TRBV15|.|TRBJ2-1
TGTGCCACCAGACAGGACTCAAGCTCCTACAATGAGCAGTTCTTC
CATRQDSSSYNEQFF
>.|TRBV18|.|TRBJ2-7
TGTGCCAGCTCACCAGGGTCCAGCGTAGGCTACTCCTACGAGCAGTACTTC
CASSPGSSVGYSYEQYF
>.|TRBV19|.|TRBJ1-1
TGTGCCAGTAGTCTTACAGGGAGAACTGAAGCTTTCTTT
CASSLTGRTEAFF
>TRBD2|TRBV5-1|.|TRBJ2-1
TGCGCCAGCAGCTTCGGGGGACTAAGCTCCTACAATGAGCAGTTCTTC
CASSFGGLSSYNEQFF
>.|TRBV9|.|TRBJ1-2
TGTGCCAGCGCCCCGACCGGGGCCTCAGCCGGCTACACCTTC
CASAPTGASAGYTF
>.|TRBV19|.|TRBJ1-1
TGTGCCACCTGGGGGGGGAACACTGAAGCTTTCTTT
CATWGGNTEAFF
>.|TRBV23-1|.|TRBJ1-4
TGCGCCAGCAGTCAATCGGCCTTAAGAGGGGAAAAACTGTTTTTT
CASSQSALRGEKLFF
>.|TRBV13|.|TRBJ2-5
TGTGCCAGCAGCTTAGCGGGGGGCGGGGAGACCCAGTACTTC
CASSLAGGGETQYF
>.|TRBV7-2|.|TRBJ2-3
TGTGCCAGCAGCTTAGCGGGGGGGCCCCGGGATACGCAGTATTTT
CASSLAGGPRDTQYF
>.|TRBV5-1|.|TRBJ2-1
TGCGCCAGCAGCTTTATAGATGGCAATGAGCAGTTCTTC
CASSFIDGNEQFF
>.|TRBV5-1|.|TRBJ1-1
TGCGCCAGCAGCTCGGCCTTTAACACTGAAGCTTTCTTT
CASSSAFNTEAFF